This TCR beta chain was sequenced during a study of T cell responses to AZD1222 COVID-19 vaccine. Clones were sequenced by immunoSEQ multiplex PCR, and TCRdb holds only the in-frame ones, with some missing. The data show tens of thousands of clones, about 91% seen once. V lost 5 bases, J lost 1 base, and 4 bases stayed unmatched. In germline, CDR1 is MDHEN, CDR2 SYDVKM. The CDR3 extends over 16 amino acids. This TCR derives from an adult who received the AZD1222 COVID-19 vaccine. This chain uses TRBV28 with TRBJ2-3; 12 nucleotides agree with TRBD2. The sample consisted of peripheral blood, taken 28 days after the second AZD1222 dose. The CDR3 reads CASSPSGRGGTDTQYF. The CDR3 bases are TGTGCCAGCAGTCCTAGCGGGAGGGGTGGCACAGATACGCAGTATTTT.